The rows below give T cell receptor beta chains drawn from one sample of a study of shared clonotypes between healthy human individuals. Generated by immunoSEQ multiplex PCR, the TCRdb table keeps only in-frame clones and is missing some. Of 1,500,000 or so clones listed, over 95% are singletons. Sequenced input: naive CD4+ T cells sorted from blood. The receptors originated from a man aged 30 to 45 in good health. CDR3s include the opening cysteine and the closing phenylalanine or tryptophan. The D gene is left open where the match is weak. Not every row has a clone size; where given, it reads once, few, many or a size class.

j_call	v_call	clone_size	d_call	cdr3_nt	cdr3_aa
TRBJ1-1	TRBV6-6	NA	NA	TGTGCCAGCAGTTTTCCAGACCCCAACACTGAAGCTTTCTTT	CASSFPDPNTEAFF
TRBJ1-4	TRBV5-8	NA	TRBD1	TGTGCCAGCAGCCCGGGGGACAGGAATGAAAAACTGTTTTTT	CASSPGDRNEKLFF
TRBJ2-1	TRBV29-1	NA	NA	TGCAGCGTTGACCGCGGAGAGCAGTTCTTC	CSVDRGEQFF
TRBJ1-1	TRBV5-1	NA	NA	TGCGCCAGCAGCTTGGGTACAGGGTATGGTCTGGTAGCTTTCTTT	CASSLGTGYGLVAFF
TRBJ2-3	TRBV5-5	NA	NA	TGTGCCAGCAGCTTGTCGGGACACCTGGATACGCAGTATTTT	CASSLSGHLDTQYF
TRBJ1-2	TRBV4-3	NA	TRBD1	TGCCCCGGGGCTCCGGGACAGGGGGCTTTTGGCTACACCTTC	CPGAPGQGAFGYTF
TRBJ2-3	TRBV18	NA	TRBD2	TGTGCCAGCTCACCACCTAGCGGGAGAACAACAGATACGCAGTATTTT	CASSPPSGRTTDTQYF
TRBJ1-5	TRBV9	NA	NA	TGTGCCAGCAGCGTAATTAGGGGGGCGCGGGCCGATAGCAATCAGCCCCAGCATTTT	CASSVIRGARADSNQPQHF
TRBJ2-1	TRBV12-2	NA	NA	TGTGCAAGTCGCTTAGCGGGGAGTACAGGGAGGGATGAGCAGTTCTTC	CASRLAGSTGRDEQFF
TRBJ1-2	TRBV5-1	once	NA	TGCGCCAGCAGCCCGGAGGGCAGGAACTATGGCTACACCTTC	CASSPEGRNYGYTF
TRBJ2-3	TRBV10-3	NA	TRBD2	TGTGCCATCAGTGGGGCTAGCGGGAGCCTTGGCACAGATACGCAGTATTTT	CAISGASGSLGTDTQYF
TRBJ2-1	TRBV7-9	once	NA	TGTGCCAGCAGACACCGATCCCTAACCTACAATGAGCAGTTCTTC	CASRHRSLTYNEQFF
TRBJ1-1	TRBV18	NA	NA	TGTGCCAGCTCACCAAACGGAAACACTGAAGCTTTCTTT	CASSPNGNTEAFF
TRBJ1-2	TRBV5-6	NA	NA	TGTGCCGGCAGCGAACAGCATACCTATGGCTACACCTTC	CAGSEQHTYGYTF
TRBJ2-7	TRBV28	NA	TRBD1	TGTGCCAGCAGAGGTCAGGGGGATTTTGGAGAGCAGTACTTC	CASRGQGDFGEQYF
TRBJ1-2	TRBV9	NA	TRBD1	TGTGCCAGCAGCGTCCCATCGACAGGGGCGGTCTATGGCTACACCTTC	CASSVPSTGAVYGYTF
TRBJ2-7	TRBV5-1	NA	TRBD2	TGCGCCAGCAGCTGGACCTCCACTAGCGGGAGTTACGAGCAGTACTTC	CASSWTSTSGSYEQYF
TRBJ2-5	TRBV29-1	NA	NA	TGCAGCGTTCTTGCAGGGACCATGGGAGAGACCCAGTACTTC	CSVLAGTMGETQYF
TRBJ2-5	TRBV6-6	NA	NA	TGTGCCAGCAGTTACTCGAGAGGTTTACGGGAGACCCAGTACTTC	CASSYSRGLRETQYF
TRBJ2-7	TRBV28	NA	NA	TGTGCCAGCAGCGAGGGGCAGTTTGGTGAGCAGTACTTC	CASSEGQFGEQYF
TRBJ2-7	TRBV29-1	few	NA	TGCAGCGTTGGGGGGAACGAGCAGTACTTC	CSVGGNEQYF